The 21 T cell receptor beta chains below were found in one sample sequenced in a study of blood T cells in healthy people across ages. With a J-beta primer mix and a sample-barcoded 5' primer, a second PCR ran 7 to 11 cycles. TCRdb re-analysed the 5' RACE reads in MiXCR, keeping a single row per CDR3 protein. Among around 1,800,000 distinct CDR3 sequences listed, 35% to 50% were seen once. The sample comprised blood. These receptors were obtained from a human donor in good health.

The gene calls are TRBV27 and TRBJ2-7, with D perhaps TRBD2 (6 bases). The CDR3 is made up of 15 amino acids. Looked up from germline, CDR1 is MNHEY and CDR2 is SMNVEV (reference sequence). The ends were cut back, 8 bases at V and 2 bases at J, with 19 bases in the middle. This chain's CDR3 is CASSQEGPGTYEQYF. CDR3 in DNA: TGTGCCAGCTCCCAGGAGGGACCGGGGACCTACGAGCAGTACTTC.

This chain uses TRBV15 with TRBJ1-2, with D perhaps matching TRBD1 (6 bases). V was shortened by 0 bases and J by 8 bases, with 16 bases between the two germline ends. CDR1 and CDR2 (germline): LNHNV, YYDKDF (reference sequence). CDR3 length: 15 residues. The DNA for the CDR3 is TGTGCCACCAGCAGAGATCGAGCAGGGGTTAAAGGCTACACCTTC. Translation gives CATSRDRAGVKGYTF.

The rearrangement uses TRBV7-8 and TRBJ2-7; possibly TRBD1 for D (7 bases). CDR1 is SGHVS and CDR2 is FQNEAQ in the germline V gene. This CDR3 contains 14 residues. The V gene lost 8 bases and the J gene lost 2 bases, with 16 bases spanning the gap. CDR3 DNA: TGTGCCAGCCTGGGGCAGGGGGGAACCTACGAGCAGTACTTC. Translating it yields CASLGQGGTYEQYF.

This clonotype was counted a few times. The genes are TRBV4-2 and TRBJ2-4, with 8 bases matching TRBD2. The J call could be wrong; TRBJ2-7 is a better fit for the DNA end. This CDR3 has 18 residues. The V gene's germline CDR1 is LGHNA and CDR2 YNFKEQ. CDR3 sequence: CASSQRSGAGEFSYEQYF. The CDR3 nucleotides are TGTGCCAGCAGCCAACGTTCCGGAGCGGGGGAATTCTCCTACGAGCAGTACTTC.

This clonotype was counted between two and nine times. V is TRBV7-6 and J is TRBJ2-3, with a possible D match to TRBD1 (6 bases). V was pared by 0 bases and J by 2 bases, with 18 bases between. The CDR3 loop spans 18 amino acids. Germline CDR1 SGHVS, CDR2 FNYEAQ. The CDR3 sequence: CASSLAPDSPAHTDTQYF. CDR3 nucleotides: TGTGCCAGCAGCTTAGCGCCGGACAGCCCCGCTCACACAGATACGCAGTATTTT.

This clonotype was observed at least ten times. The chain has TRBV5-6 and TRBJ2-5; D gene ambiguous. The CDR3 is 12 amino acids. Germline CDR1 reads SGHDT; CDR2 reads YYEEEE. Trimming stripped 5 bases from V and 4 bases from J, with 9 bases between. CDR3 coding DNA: TGTGCCAGCAGTTTTTTAGTAGAGACCCAGTACTTC. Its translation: CASSFLVETQYF.

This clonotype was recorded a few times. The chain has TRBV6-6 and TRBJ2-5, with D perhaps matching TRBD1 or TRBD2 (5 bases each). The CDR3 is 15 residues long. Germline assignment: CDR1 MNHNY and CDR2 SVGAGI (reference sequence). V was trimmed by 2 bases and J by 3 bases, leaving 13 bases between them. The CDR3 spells CASSYVGVGEETQYF. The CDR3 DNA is TGTGCCAGCAGTTACGTGGGGGTCGGTGAAGAGACCCAGTACTTC.

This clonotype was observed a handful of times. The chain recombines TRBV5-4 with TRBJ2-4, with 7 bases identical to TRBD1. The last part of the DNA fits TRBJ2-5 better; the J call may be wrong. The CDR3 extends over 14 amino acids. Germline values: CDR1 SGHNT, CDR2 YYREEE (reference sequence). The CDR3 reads CASSSQDRAETQYF. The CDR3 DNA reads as TGTGCCAGCAGCTCCCAAGACAGGGCAGAGACCCAGTACTTC.

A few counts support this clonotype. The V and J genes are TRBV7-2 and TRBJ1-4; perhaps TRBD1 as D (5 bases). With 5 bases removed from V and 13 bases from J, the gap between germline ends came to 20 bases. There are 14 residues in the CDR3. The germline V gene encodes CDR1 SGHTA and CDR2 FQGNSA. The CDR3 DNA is TGTGCCAGCAGCCAGAACAAACTTTGGGGCCGACTGTTTTTT. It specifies CASSQNKLWGRLFF.

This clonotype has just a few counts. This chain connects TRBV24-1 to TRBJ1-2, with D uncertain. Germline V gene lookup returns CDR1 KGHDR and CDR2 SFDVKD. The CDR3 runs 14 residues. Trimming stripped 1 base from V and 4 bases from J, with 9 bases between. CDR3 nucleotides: TGTGCCACCAGTGATTTCGGGCAGAGCTATGGCTACACCTTC. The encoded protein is CATSDFGQSYGYTF.

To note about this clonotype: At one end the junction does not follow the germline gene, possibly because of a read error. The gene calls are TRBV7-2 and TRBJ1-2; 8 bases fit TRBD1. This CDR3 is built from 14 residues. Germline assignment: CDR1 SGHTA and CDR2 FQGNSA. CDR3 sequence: CVSSLGRQGYGYTF. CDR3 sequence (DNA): TGTGTCAGCAGCTTAGGGCGACAGGGGTATGGCTACACCTTC. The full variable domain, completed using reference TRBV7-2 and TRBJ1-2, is GAGVSQSPSNKVTEKGKDVELRCDPISGHTALYWYRQSLGQGLEFLIYFQGNSAPDKSGLPSDRFSAERTGGSVSTLTIQRTQQEDSAVYLCVSSLGRQGYGYTFGSGTRLTVV.

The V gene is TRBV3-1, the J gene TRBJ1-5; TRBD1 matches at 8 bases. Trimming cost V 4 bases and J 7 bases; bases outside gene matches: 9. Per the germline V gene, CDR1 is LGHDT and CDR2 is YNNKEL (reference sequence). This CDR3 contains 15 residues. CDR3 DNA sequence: TGTGCCAGCAGCCCTCAAGCAGGGGGCGGACAGCCCCAGCATTTT. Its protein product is CASSPQAGGGQPQHF.

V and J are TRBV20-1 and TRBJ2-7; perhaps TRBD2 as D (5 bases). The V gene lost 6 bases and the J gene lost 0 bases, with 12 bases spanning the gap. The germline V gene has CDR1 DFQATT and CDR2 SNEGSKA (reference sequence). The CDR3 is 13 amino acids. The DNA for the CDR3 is TGCAGTGCAGCTAGCCGGAGCTCCTACGAGCAGTACTTC. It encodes CSAASRSSYEQYF.

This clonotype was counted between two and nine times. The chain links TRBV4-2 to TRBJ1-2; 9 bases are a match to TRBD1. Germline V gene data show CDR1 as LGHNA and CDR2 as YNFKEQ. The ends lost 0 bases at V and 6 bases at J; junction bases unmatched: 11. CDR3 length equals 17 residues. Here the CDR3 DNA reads TGTGCCAGCAGCCAAGAACAGTGGTCTCGGACAGGGGATGGCTACACCTTC. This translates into CASSQEQWSRTGDGYTF.

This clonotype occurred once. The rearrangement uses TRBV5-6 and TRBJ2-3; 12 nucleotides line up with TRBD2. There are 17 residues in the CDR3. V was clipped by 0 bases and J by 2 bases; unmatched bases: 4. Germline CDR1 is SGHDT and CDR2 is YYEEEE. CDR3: CASSLGGLAGFTDTQYF. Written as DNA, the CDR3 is TGTGCCAGCAGCTTGGGGGGACTAGCGGGTTTCACAGATACGCAGTATTTT.

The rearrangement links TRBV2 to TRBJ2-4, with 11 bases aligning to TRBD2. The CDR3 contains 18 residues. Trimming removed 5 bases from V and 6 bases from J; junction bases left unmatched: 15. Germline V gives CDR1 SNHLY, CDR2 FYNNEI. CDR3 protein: CASSPLAGGTIALNIQYF. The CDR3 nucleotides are TGTGCCAGCAGTCCTCTAGCGGGGGGCACGATTGCCCTAAACATTCAGTACTTC. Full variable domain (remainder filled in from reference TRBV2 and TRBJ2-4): EPEVTQTPSHQVTQMGQEVILRCVPISNHLYFYWYRQILGQKVEFLVSFYNNEISEKSEIFDDQFSVERPDGSNFTLKIRSTKLEDSAMYFCASSPLAGGTIALNIQYFGAGTRLSVL.

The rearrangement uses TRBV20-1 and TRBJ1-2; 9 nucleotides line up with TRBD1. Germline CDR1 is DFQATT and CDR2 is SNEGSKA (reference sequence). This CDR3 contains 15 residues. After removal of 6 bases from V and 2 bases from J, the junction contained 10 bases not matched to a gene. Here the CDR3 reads CSATPWDRENYGYTF. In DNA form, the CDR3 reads TGCAGTGCCACCCCATGGGACAGGGAAAACTATGGCTACACCTTC.

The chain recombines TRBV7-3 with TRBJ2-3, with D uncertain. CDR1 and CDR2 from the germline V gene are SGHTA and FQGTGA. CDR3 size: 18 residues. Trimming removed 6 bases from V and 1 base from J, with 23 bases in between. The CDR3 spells CASSSIPTRSGGTDTQYF. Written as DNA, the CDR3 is TGTGCCAGCAGTTCTATACCCACACGGTCGGGCGGCACAGATACGCAGTATTTT.

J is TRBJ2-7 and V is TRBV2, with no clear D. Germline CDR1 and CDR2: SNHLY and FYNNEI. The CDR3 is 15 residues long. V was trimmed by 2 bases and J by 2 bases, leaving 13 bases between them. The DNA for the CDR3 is TGTGCCAGCAGTGAAAAGAACAGAAACGCCTACGAGCAGTACTTC. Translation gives CASSEKNRNAYEQYF.

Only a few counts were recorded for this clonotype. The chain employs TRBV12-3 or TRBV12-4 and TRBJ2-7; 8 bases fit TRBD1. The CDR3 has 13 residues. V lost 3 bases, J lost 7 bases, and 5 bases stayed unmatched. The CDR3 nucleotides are TGTGCCAGCAGTTTCAGGGGGCAAGGGGAGCAGTACTTC. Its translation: CASSFRGQGEQYF.

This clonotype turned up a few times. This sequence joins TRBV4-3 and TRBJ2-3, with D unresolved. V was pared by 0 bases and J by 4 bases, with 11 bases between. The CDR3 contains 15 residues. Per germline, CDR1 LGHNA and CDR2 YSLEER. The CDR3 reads CASSQEEHLADTQYF. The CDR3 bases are TGCGCCAGCAGCCAAGAGGAACACCTCGCAGATACGCAGTATTTT.